The 32 T cell receptor beta chains reported below all come from one sample, sequenced in a study of blood T cell repertoires in COVID-19. The data were produced by immunoSEQ multiplex PCR, yet TCRdb's version contains in-frame clones alone and is incomplete. Here the sample spans more than 250,000 clones, roughly 85% being singletons. Sequences were obtained from peripheral blood. The receptors shown here come from a man in his fifties with active or convalescent COVID-19.

Notes on this clone: One junction end does not reproduce the germline sequence, and a read error may be involved. CDR3 nucleotide sequence: TGCGCCCGCAGCGAGGGGGGGGGCAATCAGCCCCAGCATTTT. It yields the protein CARSEGGGNQPQHF. The chain uses TRBV5-1 and TRBJ1-5, with D perhaps TRBD1 (6 bases). Per germline, CDR1 SGHRS and CDR2 YFSETQ. The CDR3 contains 14 residues.

J is TRBJ1-1 and V is TRBV3-1 (or the pseudogene TRBV3-2), with D maybe TRBD1 (6 bases). Germline V gives CDR1 LGHDT, CDR2 YNNKEL (reference sequence). V was shortened by 5 bases and J by 5 bases, with 15 bases between the two germline ends. This CDR3 region has 14 residues. CDR3 in amino acids: CASSSGAAVTEAFF. The CDR3 nucleotides read TGTGCCAGCAGCTCAGGGGCTGCGGTTACTGAAGCTTTCTTT.

V gene TRBV19 combines with J gene TRBJ2-2; TRBD1 matches 10 bases. CDR1 is LNHDA, CDR2 SQIVND, per germline (reference sequence). V lost 4 bases to trimming and J lost 8 bases; unmatched junction nucleotides: 4. The length of the CDR3 is 14 residues. The CDR3: CASSRDRGVGELFF. Here the CDR3 DNA reads TGTGCCAGTAGTAGGGACAGGGGCGTGGGGGAGCTGTTTTTT.

The rearrangement links TRBV15 to TRBJ2-2; the D gene is possibly TRBD1 (5 bases). The CDR3 consists of 16 residues. Germline lookup yields CDR1 LNHNV and CDR2 YYDKDF (reference sequence). Trimming took 4 bases from V and 0 from J, leaving 12 bases between them. The CDR3 protein is CATSKNRPANTGELFF. CDR3 nucleotides: TGTGCCACCAGCAAAAACAGGCCAGCGAACACCGGGGAGCTGTTTTTT.

About this clone: The junction departs from the called germline gene at one end, perhaps through a read error. The CDR3 DNA follows: TGTGCCAGTAGTTCGGGGACTAGCGGGAGGGGAGGTTACGAGCAGTACTTC. Residues: CASSSGTSGRGGYEQYF. The chain links TRBV28 to TRBJ2-7; 16 nucleotides agree with TRBD2. CDR1 is MDHEN, CDR2 SYDVKM, per germline. The length of the CDR3 is 17 residues.

Concerning this clone itself: Within the sample, other DNA sequences also encode this same CDR3. The J gene is TRBJ2-3, the V gene TRBV7-3; TRBD1 is a possible D gene (7 bases). Trimming cost V 2 bases and J 6 bases, with 12 bases left between them. Per germline, CDR1 SGHTA and CDR2 FQGTGA. The CDR3 length is 14 residues. CDR3 loop: CASSLDRAGDTQYF. CDR3 in DNA: TGTGCCAGCAGCTTAGACAGGGCGGGGGATACGCAGTATTTT. Filled out from reference TRBV7-3 and TRBJ2-3, the complete variable domain reads GAGVSQTPSNKVTEKGKYVELRCDPISGHTALYWYRQSLGQGPEFLIYFQGTGAADDSGLPNDRFFAVRPEGSVSTLKIQRTERGDSAVYLCASSLDRAGDTQYFGPGTRLTVL.

This chain connects TRBV27 to TRBJ2-3, with 7 bases aligning to TRBD1. The ends lost 3 bases at V and 3 bases at J; junction bases unmatched: 12. CDR1 MNHEY and CDR2 SMNVEV come from the germline V gene (reference sequence). The length of the CDR3 is 17 residues. CDR3 loop: CASSFLYDRDQTDTQYF. DNA of the CDR3: TGTGCCAGCAGTTTCCTCTACGACAGGGATCAAACAGATACGCAGTATTTT.

This CDR3 is CASSIAAGQPYEQYF. CDR3 coding DNA: TGTGCCAGTAGTATCGCCGCGGGACAGCCCTACGAGCAGTACTTC. This chain links TRBV19 with TRBJ2-7; perhaps TRBD1 as D (7 bases). The ends were cut back, 3 bases at V and 2 bases at J, with 14 bases in the middle. Germline V gives CDR1 LNHDA, CDR2 SQIVND (reference sequence). This CDR3 is 15 amino acids long.

In DNA form, the CDR3 reads TGTGCCAGCAGCTTGGCGTCTACAGGGGCGCATGAGCAGTTCTTC. Encoded protein: CASSLASTGAHEQFF. The chain uses TRBV7-2 and TRBJ2-1; TRBD1 aligns across 7 bases. Germline V gene lookup returns CDR1 SGHTA and CDR2 FQGNSA. CDR3 length: 15 residues. The V gene end was trimmed by 3 bases and the J gene end by 8 bases; junction bases not matched to a gene: 10.

The gene calls are TRBV7-3 and TRBJ2-1; 13 bases align to TRBD2. The CDR3 spans 16 residues. Germline V gene sequence: CDR1 SGHTA, CDR2 FQGTGA. Trimming at V came to 4 bases and at J to 6 bases, leaving 6 bases not matched to a gene. CDR3 coding DNA: TGTGCCAGCAGCTCCCCCGGGACTAGCGGGATCAATGAGCAGTTCTTC. This translates into CASSSPGTSGINEQFF. The variable domain in full, with the rest retrieved from reference TRBV7-3 and TRBJ2-1, is GAGVSQTPSNKVTEKGKYVELRCDPISGHTALYWYRQSLGQGPEFLIYFQGTGAADDSGLPNDRFFAVRPEGSVSTLKIQRTERGDSAVYLCASSSPGTSGINEQFFGPGTRLTVL.

The J gene is TRBJ1-5, the V gene TRBV27; no firm D call. Germline CDR1 reads MNHEY; CDR2 reads SMNVEV (reference sequence). The ends were cut back, 8 bases at V and 1 base at J, with 12 bases in the middle. This CDR3 has 14 amino acids. CDR3 protein: CASSWAPSNQPQHF. The CDR3, as DNA: TGTGCCAGCTCCTGGGCACCAAGCAATCAGCCCCAGCATTTT.

The chain is built from TRBV6-2 or TRBV6-3 and TRBJ2-7; D gene ambiguous. The germline CDR1 and CDR2 sequences are MNHEY and SVGEGT. CDR3 size: 14 residues. Trimming stripped 5 bases from V and 6 bases from J, with 17 bases between. CDR3 DNA sequence: TGTGCCAGCAGTCGCTCTTCTAGGATCGGCGAGCAGTACTTC. Its protein product is CASSRSSRIGEQYF.

J is TRBJ1-2 and V is TRBV6-2 or TRBV6-3; maybe TRBD1 (6 bases). The CDR3 contains 14 residues. Trimming pared 4 bases from V and 4 bases from J, leaving 13 bases between. The germline V gene encodes CDR1 MNHEY and CDR2 SVGEGT. The CDR3 DNA follows: TGTGCCAGCAGTTTATTCCCGGACAGCTATGGCTACACCTTC. The encoded protein is CASSLFPDSYGYTF.

This clone appeared a single time. J is TRBJ2-7 and V is TRBV13; TRBD2 might be the D (5 bases). The CDR3 spans 14 residues. The V gene lost 0 bases and the J gene lost 3 bases, with 9 bases spanning the gap. The germline CDR1 and CDR2 sequences are PRHDT and FYEKMQ (reference sequence). The CDR3 DNA follows: TGTGCCAGCAGCTTAGGTGGGAGTATCTACGAGCAGTACTTC. This translates into CASSLGGSIYEQYF.

This chain connects TRBV9 to TRBJ2-5; 7 bases fit TRBD1. Germline loops: CDR1 SGDLS, CDR2 YYNGEE. This CDR3 has 15 amino acids. J lost 3 bases, V lost 0 bases, and 5 bases had no gene match. Here the CDR3 reads CASSVGGQPKETQYF. In DNA form, the CDR3 reads TGTGCCAGCAGCGTAGGGGGACAGCCAAAAGAGACCCAGTACTTC.

This clone was seen only a few times. The chain links TRBV19 to TRBJ2-7; possible D gene TRBD1, 5 bases. CDR1 LNHDA and CDR2 SQIVND come from the germline V gene (reference sequence). Trimming removed 3 bases from V and 2 bases from J, with 11 bases in between. CDR3 length: 14 amino acids. The CDR3 region has the DNA TGTGCCAGTAGTATCAGGACACAAGCCTACGAGCAGTACTTC. This encodes CASSIRTQAYEQYF.

The chain recombines TRBV2 with TRBJ2-7; D is perhaps TRBD1 (7 bases). Germline values: CDR1 SNHLY, CDR2 FYNNEI. The V and J ends lost 7 bases and 0 bases respectively, with 19 bases between them. CDR3 length equals 16 residues. The CDR3 sequence is CASIGGEGAHSYEQYF. CDR3 coding DNA: TGTGCCAGCATCGGGGGTGAGGGGGCTCACTCCTACGAGCAGTACTTC.

The rearrangement links TRBV9 to TRBJ1-3; 7 bases align to TRBD1. CDR1 and CDR2 (germline): SGDLS, YYNGEE. V was clipped by 3 bases and J by 0 bases; unmatched bases: 6. The CDR3 has 16 amino acids. The DNA of the CDR3 is TGTGCCAGCAGCGACCGACAGGGCCTCTCTGGAAACACCATATATTTT. This sequence encodes CASSDRQGLSGNTIYF.

The V gene is TRBV19, the J gene TRBJ2-7, with D possibly being TRBD1 (6 bases). The V end lost 10 bases, the J end lost 2 bases, and 12 bases lay between the germline ends. The CDR3 length is 12 residues. CDR1 and CDR2 (germline): LNHDA, SQIVND (reference sequence). DNA of the CDR3: TGTGCCACCAAAGGGGGAACCTACGAGCAGTACTTC. This gives the protein CATKGGTYEQYF.

The chain joins TRBV28 to TRBJ2-1; 9 positions agree with TRBD2. Trimming removed 5 bases from V and 7 bases from J; junction bases left unmatched: 9. Looked up from germline, CDR1 is MDHEN and CDR2 is SYDVKM. The CDR3 runs 15 residues. The CDR3 nucleotides are TGTGCCAGCAGTACAGCTAGCGGGACTCAGAATGAGCAGTTCTTC. Protein product: CASSTASGTQNEQFF.

V is TRBV25-1 and J is TRBJ2-1; D possibly corresponds to TRBD1 (6 bases). The CDR3 loop spans 14 amino acids. Germline loops: CDR1 MGHDK, CDR2 SYGVNS. Trimming took 8 bases from V and 0 from J, leaving 11 bases between them. This chain's CDR3 is CASSRTASYNEQFF. In DNA form, the CDR3 reads TGTGCCAGCTCTCGGACAGCCTCCTACAATGAGCAGTTCTTC.

The chain joins TRBV19 to TRBJ1-5; 7 bases are shared with TRBD1. The junction had 7 bases not matched to a gene; V was cut back by 5 bases and J by 9 bases. Germline lookup yields CDR1 LNHDA and CDR2 SQIVND (reference sequence). The CDR3 loop spans 13 amino acids. The CDR3 region is CASSADRERPQHF. DNA for the CDR3: TGTGCCAGTAGTGCCGACAGGGAACGGCCCCAGCATTTT. The full variable domain, rest sourced from reference TRBV19 and TRBJ1-5, is DGGITQSPKYLFRKEGQNVTLSCEQNLNHDAMYWYRQDPGQGLRLIYYSQIVNDFQKGDIAEGYSVSREKKESFPLTVTSAQKNPTAFYLCASSADRERPQHFGDGTRLSIL.

CDR3 DNA sequence: TGCGCCAGCAGCTTGTACTCAGGGTTTGTCGGAGACACCATATATTTT. This gives the protein CASSLYSGFVGDTIYF. The chain couples TRBV5-1 to TRBJ1-3, with a tentative D call TRBD1 (5 bases). This CDR3 has 16 residues. Trimming pared 1 base from V and 8 bases from J, leaving 19 bases between. In germline, CDR1 is SGHRS, CDR2 YFSETQ.

The chain employs TRBV30 and TRBJ2-1, with TRBD2 matching over 7 bases. Germline V gene data show CDR1 as GTSNPN and CDR2 as SVGIG (reference sequence). After removal of 7 bases from V and 4 bases from J, the junction contained 7 bases not matched to a gene. The CDR3 consists of 13 residues. This chain's CDR3 is CASRAGWYNEQFF. DNA for the CDR3: TGTGCCTCACGAGCGGGATGGTACAATGAGCAGTTCTTC.

The chain recombines TRBV5-1 with TRBJ2-1; 7 bases line up with TRBD1. V was clipped by 4 bases and J by 6 bases; unmatched bases: 10. Germline CDR1 and CDR2: SGHRS and YFSETQ. The CDR3 is 15 amino acids. CDR3 DNA sequence: TGCGCCAGCAGCCCAAGACAGGGAAATCGCAATGAGCAGTTCTTC. Translated, it gives CASSPRQGNRNEQFF.

The chain employs TRBV15 and TRBJ2-7; 7 bases are shared with TRBD1. The germline CDR1 and CDR2 sequences are LNHNV and YYDKDF (reference sequence). The V segment lost 0 bases and the J segment 3 bases; nucleotides outside the gene matches: 2. The CDR3 is 14 amino acids. The CDR3 is CATSRERGLYEQYF. CDR3 in DNA: TGTGCCACCAGCAGAGAGAGGGGGCTCTACGAGCAGTACTTC.

V and J are TRBV11-3 and TRBJ2-2; 7 nucleotides align to TRBD2. CDR1 and CDR2 (germline): SGHNT, YENEEA. The CDR3 sequence is 18 residues long. The V gene end was trimmed by 1 base and the J gene end by 6 bases; junction bases not matched to a gene: 14. Here the CDR3 DNA reads TGTGCCAGCAGCTTAGGAGGGACTAAGAATCCCTCCGCCGGGGAGCTGTTTTTT. It yields the protein CASSLGGTKNPSAGELFF.

This sequence joins TRBV9 and TRBJ2-1; TRBD2 aligns across 10 bases. The V segment lost 3 bases and the J segment 0 bases; nucleotides outside the gene matches: 12. CDR3 length equals 19 residues. The germline V gene has CDR1 SGDLS and CDR2 YYNGEE. The CDR3 region has the DNA TGTGCCAGCAGCGCCCAGTCTGGTAGCGGGAGGAGCTCCTACAATGAGCAGTTCTTC. This encodes CASSAQSGSGRSSYNEQFF.

The rearrangement joins TRBV5-1 to TRBJ2-1, with 7 bases lining up with TRBD2. Germline CDR1 and CDR2: SGHRS and YFSETQ. Trimming at V came to 1 base and at J to 10 bases, leaving 11 bases not matched to a gene. The CDR3 loop spans 15 amino acids. The CDR3 coding sequence is TGCGCCAGCAGCTTGTCTGTTGCGGGAGCTACGGAGCAGTTCTTC. This gives the protein CASSLSVAGATEQFF.

The genes are TRBV7-2 and TRBJ2-1, with unresolved D. With 4 bases removed from V and 5 bases from J, the gap between germline ends came to 18 bases. CDR1 is SGHTA, CDR2 FQGNSA, per germline. The CDR3 consists of 16 residues. The CDR3 DNA reads TGTGCCAGCAGCTCCCACCCTGGCGGAGCTAACAATGAGCAGTTCTTC. Amino acids: CASSSHPGGANNEQFF.

The chain combines TRBV28 with TRBJ1-1; the D gene is possibly TRBD1 (6 bases). There are 16 residues in the CDR3. Germline V gene sequence: CDR1 MDHEN, CDR2 SYDVKM. V was pared by 7 bases and J by 0 bases, with 18 bases between. The CDR3 is CASMGGTFRLNTEAFF. The CDR3 DNA sequence: TGTGCCAGCATGGGGGGGACATTTAGGTTGAACACTGAAGCTTTCTTT. Full variable domain (remainder filled in from reference TRBV28 and TRBJ1-1): DVKVTQSSRYLVKRTGEKVFLECVQDMDHENMFWYRQDPGLGLRLIYFSYDVKMKEKGDIPEGYSVSREKKERFSLILESASTNQTSMYLCASMGGTFRLNTEAFFGQGTRLTVV.

This clone was seen only once. This chain connects TRBV9 to TRBJ2-5, with 8 bases matching TRBD1. Trimming took 4 bases from V and 5 from J; bases not matched to a gene: 13. Germline V CDR1 and CDR2: SGDLS, YYNGEE. The length of the CDR3 is 16 residues. CDR3 loop: CASSPRQGYLVETQYF. CDR3 DNA sequence: TGTGCCAGCAGCCCACGACAGGGGTATCTTGTTGAGACCCAGTACTTC.